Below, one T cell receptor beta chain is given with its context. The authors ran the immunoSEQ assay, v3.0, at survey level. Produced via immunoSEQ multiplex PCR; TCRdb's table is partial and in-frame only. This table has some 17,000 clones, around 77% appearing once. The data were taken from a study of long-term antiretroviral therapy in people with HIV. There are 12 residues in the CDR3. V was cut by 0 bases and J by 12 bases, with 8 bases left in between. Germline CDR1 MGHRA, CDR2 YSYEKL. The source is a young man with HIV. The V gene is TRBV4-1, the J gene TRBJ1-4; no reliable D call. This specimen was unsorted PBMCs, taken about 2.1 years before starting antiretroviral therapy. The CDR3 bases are TGCGCCAGCAGCCAAGAGCGAGGAGAACTGTTTTTT. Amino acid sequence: CASSQERGELFF.